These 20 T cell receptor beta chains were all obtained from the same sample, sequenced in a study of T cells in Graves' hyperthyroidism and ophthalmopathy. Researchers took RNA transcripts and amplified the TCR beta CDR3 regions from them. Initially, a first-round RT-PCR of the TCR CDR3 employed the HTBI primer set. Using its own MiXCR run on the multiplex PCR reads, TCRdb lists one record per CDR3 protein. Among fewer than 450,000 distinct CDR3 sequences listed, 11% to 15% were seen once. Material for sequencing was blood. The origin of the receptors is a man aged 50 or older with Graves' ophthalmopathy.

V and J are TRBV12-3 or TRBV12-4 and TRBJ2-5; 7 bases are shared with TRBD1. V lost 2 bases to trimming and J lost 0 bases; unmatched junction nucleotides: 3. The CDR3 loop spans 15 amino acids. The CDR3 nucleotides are TGTGCCAGCAGTTTATACACAGGGGACCAAGAGACCCAGTACTTC. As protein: CASSLYTGDQETQYF.

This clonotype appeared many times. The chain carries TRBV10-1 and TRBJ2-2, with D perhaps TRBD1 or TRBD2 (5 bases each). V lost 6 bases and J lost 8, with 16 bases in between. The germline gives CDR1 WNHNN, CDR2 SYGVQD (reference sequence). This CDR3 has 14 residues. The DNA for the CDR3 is TGCGCCAGCAGAGCCGGGGCAGAGGCTGGGGAGCTGTTTTTT. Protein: CASRAGAEAGELFF.

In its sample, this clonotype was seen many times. CDR3 protein: CASSHRRLGGYTF. CDR3 in DNA: TGTGCCAGCAGTCACAGGCGCCTCGGTGGCTACACCTTC. The gene calls are TRBV12-3 or TRBV12-4 and TRBJ1-2; weak D call: TRBD1 (5 bases). The CDR3 covers 13 residues. V was shortened by 5 bases and J by 7 bases, with 14 bases between the two germline ends.

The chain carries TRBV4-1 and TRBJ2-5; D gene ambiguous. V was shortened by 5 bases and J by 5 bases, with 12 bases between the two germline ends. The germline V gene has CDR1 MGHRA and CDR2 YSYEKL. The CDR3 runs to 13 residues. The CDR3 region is CASSIRDAETQYF. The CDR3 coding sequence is TGCGCCAGCAGCATTCGTGACGCCGAGACCCAGTACTTC.

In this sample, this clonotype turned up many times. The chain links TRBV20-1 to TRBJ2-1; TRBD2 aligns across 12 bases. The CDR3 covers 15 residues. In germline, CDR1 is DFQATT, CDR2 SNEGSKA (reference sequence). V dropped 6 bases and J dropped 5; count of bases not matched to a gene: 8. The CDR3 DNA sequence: TGCAGTGCACCTCTAGCGGGAGGGCCGGACAATGAGCAGTTCTTC. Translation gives CSAPLAGGPDNEQFF.

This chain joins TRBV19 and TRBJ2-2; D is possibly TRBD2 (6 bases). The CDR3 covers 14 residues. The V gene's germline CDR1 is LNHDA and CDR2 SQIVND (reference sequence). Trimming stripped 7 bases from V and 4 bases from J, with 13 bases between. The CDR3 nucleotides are TGTGCCAGTATACTAGCCGGGAGCACCGGGGAGCTGTTTTTT. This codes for CASILAGSTGELFF.

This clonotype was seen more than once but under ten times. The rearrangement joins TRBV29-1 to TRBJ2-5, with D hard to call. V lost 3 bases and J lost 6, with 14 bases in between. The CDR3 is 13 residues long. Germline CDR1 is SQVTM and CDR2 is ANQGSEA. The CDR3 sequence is CSVDLTAVQTQYF. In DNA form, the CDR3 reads TGCAGCGTTGACCTAACGGCCGTTCAGACCCAGTACTTC. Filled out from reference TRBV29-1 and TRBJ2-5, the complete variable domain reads SAVISQKPSRDICQRGTSLTIQCQVDSQVTMMFWYRQQPGQSLTLIATANQGSEATYESGFVIDKFPISRPNLTFSTLTVSNMSPEDSSIYLCSVDLTAVQTQYFGPGTRLLVL.

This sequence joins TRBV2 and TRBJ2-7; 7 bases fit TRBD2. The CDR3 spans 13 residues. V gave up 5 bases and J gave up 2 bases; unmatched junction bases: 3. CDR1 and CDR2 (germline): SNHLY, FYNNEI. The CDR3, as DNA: TGTGCCAGCAGTATAGCGGGCCCCTACGAGCAGTACTTC. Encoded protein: CASSIAGPYEQYF.

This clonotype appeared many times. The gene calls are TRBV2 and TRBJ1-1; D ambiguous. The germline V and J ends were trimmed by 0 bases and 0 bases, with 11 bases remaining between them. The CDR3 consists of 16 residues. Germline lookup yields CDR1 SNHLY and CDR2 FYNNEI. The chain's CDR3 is CASSEALGRMNTEAFF. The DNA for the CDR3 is TGTGCCAGCAGTGAAGCGCTCGGCAGGATGAACACTGAAGCTTTCTTT.

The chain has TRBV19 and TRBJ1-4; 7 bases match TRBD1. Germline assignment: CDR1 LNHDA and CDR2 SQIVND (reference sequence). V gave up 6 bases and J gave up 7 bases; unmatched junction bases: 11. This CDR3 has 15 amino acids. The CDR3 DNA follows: TGTGCCAGTAGCGATCGACAGGGCCTAGGTGAAAAACTGTTTTTT. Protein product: CASSDRQGLGEKLFF.

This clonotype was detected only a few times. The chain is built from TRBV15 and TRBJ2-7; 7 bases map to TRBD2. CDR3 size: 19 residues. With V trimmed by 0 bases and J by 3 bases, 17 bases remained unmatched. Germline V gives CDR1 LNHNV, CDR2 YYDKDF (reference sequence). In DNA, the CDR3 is TGTGCCACCAGCAGAGATCTGGGGGGGAGGGCCTCTTTGGGCTACGAGCAGTACTTC. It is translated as CATSRDLGGRASLGYEQYF.

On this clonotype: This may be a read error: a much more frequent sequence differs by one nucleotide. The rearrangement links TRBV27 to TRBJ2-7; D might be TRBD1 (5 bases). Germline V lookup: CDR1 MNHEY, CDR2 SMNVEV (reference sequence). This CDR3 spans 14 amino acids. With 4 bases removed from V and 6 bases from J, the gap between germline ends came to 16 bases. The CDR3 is CASSSRPGRAEQYF. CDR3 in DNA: TGTGCCAGCAGTTCCCGCCCGGGCAGGGCCGAGCAGTACTTC.

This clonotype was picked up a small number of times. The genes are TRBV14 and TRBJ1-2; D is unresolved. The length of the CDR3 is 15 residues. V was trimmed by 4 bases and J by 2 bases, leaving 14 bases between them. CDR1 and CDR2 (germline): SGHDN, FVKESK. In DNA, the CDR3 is TGTGCCAGCAGCCCCCAGGCTTCCCTGAACTATGGCTACACCTTC. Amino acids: CASSPQASLNYGYTF.

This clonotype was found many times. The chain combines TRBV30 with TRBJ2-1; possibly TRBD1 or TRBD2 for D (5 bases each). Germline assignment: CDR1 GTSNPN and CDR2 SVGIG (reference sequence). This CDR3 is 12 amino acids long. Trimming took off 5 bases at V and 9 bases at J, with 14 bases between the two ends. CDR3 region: CAWSRGGGEQFF. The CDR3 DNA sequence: TGTGCCTGGTCCCGGGGTGGGGGTGAGCAGTTCTTC.

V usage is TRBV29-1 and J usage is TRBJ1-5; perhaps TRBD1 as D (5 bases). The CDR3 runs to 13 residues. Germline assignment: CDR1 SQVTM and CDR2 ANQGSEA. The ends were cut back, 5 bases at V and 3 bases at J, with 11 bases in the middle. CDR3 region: CSVSEGINQPQHF. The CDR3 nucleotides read TGCAGCGTTTCAGAGGGGATCAATCAGCCCCAGCATTTT.

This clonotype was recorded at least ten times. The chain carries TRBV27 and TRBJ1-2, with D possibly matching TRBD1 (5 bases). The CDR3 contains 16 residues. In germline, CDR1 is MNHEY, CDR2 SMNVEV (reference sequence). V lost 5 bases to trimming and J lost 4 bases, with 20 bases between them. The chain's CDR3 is CASSGDPGRFLYGYTF. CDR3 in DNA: TGTGCCAGCAGTGGGGATCCGGGACGGTTCCTCTATGGCTACACCTTC.

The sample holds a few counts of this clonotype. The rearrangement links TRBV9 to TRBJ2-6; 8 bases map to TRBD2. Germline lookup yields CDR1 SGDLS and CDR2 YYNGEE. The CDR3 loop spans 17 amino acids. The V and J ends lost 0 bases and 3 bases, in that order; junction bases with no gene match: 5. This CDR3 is CASSVEAGAFGANVLTF. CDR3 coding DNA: TGTGCCAGCAGCGTAGAAGCGGGAGCCTTTGGGGCCAACGTCCTGACTTTC. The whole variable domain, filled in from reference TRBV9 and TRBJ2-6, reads DSGVTQTPKHLITATGQRVTLRCSPRSGDLSVYWYQQSLDQGLQFLIQYYNGEERAKGNILERFSAQQFPDLHSELNLSSLELGDSALYFCASSVEAGAFGANVLTFGAGSRLTVL.

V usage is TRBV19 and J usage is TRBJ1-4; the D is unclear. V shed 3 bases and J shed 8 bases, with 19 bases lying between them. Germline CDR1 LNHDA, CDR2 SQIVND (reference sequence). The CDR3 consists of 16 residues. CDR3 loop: CASSILSPGAAEKLFF. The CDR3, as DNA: TGTGCCAGTAGTATCCTCTCCCCCGGTGCGGCCGAAAAACTGTTTTTT.

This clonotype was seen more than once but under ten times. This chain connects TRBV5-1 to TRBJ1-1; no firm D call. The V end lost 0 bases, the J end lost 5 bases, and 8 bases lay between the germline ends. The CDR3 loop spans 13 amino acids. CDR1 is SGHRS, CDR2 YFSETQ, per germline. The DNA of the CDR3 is TGCGCCAGCAGCTTGGCCTCTCCTACTGAAGCTTTCTTT. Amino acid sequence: CASSLASPTEAFF.

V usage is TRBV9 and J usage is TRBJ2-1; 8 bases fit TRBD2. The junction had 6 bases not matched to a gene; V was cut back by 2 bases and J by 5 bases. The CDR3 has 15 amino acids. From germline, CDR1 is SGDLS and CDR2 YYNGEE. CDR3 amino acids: CASSVGSGVDNEQFF. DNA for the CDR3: TGTGCCAGCAGCGTCGGTAGCGGGGTCGACAATGAGCAGTTCTTC. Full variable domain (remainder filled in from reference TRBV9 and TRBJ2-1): DSGVTQTPKHLITATGQRVTLRCSPRSGDLSVYWYQQSLDQGLQFLIQYYNGEERAKGNILERFSAQQFPDLHSELNLSSLELGDSALYFCASSVGSGVDNEQFFGPGTRLTVL.